The T cell receptor (beta chain) described here comes from a study of T cells expressing NK-cell markers. Per the germline V gene, CDR1 is SGHRS and CDR2 is YFSETQ. The CDR3 is 14 residues long. TCRdb re-called the 5' RACE reads; one entry per CDR3 protein, DNA not given. The sample includes 250,000 to 300,000 distinct CDR3 sequences. The sequenced sample was blood T cells: a sorted CD56 or NKG2C T cell subset, CD4+ or CD8+ T cells, or bulk PBMC T cells (not recorded which). The receptor comes from a man in his late teens or twenties in good health. The chain combines TRBV5-1 with TRBJ2-5; lacking DNA, the TRBD2 call made by TCRdb goes unchecked. CDR3 protein: CASSTSGSQETQYF.